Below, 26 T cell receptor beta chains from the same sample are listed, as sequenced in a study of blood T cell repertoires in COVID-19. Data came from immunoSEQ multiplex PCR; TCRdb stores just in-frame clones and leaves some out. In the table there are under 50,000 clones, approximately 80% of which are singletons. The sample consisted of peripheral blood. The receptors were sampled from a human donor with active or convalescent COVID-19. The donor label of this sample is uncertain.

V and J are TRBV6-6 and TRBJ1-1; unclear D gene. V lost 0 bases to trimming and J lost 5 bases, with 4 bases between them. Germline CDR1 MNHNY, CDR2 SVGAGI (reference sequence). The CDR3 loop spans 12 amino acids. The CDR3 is CASSYSPTEAFF. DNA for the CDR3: TGTGCCAGCAGTTACTCCCCAACTGAAGCTTTCTTT.

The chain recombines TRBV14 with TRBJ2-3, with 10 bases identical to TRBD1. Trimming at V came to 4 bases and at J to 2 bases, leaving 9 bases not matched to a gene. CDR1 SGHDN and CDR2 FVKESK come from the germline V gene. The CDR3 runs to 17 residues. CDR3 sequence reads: CASSRIPGQGITDTQYF. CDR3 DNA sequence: TGTGCCAGCAGCCGGATTCCGGGACAGGGGATCACAGATACGCAGTATTTT.

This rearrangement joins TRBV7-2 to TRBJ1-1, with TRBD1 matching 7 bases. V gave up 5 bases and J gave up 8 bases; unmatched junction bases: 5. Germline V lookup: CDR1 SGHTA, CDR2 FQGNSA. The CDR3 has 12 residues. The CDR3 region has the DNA TGTGCCAGCAGCCGAGACAGGGCGGAAGCTTTCTTT. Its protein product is CASSRDRAEAFF.

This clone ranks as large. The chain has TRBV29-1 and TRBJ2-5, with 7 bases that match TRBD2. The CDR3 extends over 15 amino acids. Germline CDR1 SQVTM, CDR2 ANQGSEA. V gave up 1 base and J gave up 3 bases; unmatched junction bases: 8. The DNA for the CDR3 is TGCAGCGTTGAAGGTGCTAGCGGAATAAAAGAGACCCAGTACTTC. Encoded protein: CSVEGASGIKETQYF.

The CDR3 DNA is TGTGCCAGCAGTGCGGAGAATTACAGGGGGCGGGATACGCAGTATTTT. This encodes CASSAENYRGRDTQYF. This chain connects TRBV2 to TRBJ2-3; 9 bases are shared with TRBD1. Germline loops: CDR1 SNHLY, CDR2 FYNNEI. The CDR3 has 16 residues. The trim removed 4 bases at V and 6 bases at J, leaving 11 bases unmatched.

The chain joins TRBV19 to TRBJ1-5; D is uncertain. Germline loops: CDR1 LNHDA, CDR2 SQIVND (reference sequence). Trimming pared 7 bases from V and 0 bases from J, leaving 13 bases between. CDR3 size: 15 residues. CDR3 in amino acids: CASIGPDYSNQPQHF. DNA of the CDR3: TGTGCCAGTATTGGGCCAGATTATAGCAATCAGCCCCAGCATTTT.

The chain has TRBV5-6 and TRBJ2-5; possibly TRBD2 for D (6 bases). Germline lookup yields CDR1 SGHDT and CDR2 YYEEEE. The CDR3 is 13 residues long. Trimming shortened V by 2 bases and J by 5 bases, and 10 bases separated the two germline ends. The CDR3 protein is CASSFALAETQYF. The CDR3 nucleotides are TGTGCCAGCAGCTTCGCGCTAGCGGAGACCCAGTACTTC.

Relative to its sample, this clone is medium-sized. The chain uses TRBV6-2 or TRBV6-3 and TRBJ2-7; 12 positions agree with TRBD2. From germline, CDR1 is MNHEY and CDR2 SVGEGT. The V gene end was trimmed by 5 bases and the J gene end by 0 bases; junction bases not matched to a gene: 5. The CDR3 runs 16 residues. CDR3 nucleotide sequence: TGTGCCAGCAGTGCGGAGACTAGCGGGAGCTCCTACGAGCAGTACTTC. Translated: CASSAETSGSSYEQYF.

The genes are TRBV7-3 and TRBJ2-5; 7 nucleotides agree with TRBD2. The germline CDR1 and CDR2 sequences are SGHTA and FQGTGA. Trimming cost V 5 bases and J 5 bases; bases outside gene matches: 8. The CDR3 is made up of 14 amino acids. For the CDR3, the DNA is TGTGCCAGCAGCCAAAGAGCGGGGAGGGAGACCCAGTACTTC. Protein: CASSQRAGRETQYF.

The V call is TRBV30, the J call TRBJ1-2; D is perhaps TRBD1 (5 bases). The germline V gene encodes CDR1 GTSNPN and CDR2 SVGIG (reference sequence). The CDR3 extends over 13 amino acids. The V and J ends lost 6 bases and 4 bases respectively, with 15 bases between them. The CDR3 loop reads CACPRGSGYGYTF. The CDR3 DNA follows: TGTGCCTGCCCGCGGGGGAGTGGCTATGGCTACACCTTC.

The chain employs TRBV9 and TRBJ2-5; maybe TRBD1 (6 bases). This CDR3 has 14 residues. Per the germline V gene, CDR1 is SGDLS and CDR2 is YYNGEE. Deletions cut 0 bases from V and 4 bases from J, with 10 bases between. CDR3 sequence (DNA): TGTGCCAGCAGCGTAGGTGGGGGCGGAGAGACCCAGTACTTC. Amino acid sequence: CASSVGGGGETQYF.

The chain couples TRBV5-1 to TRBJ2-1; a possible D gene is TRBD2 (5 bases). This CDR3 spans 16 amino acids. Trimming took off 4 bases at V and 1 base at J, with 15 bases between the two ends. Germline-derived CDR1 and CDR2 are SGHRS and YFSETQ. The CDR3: CASSARAAYSYNEQFF. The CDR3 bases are TGCGCCAGCAGCGCACGAGCGGCTTATTCCTACAATGAGCAGTTCTTC.

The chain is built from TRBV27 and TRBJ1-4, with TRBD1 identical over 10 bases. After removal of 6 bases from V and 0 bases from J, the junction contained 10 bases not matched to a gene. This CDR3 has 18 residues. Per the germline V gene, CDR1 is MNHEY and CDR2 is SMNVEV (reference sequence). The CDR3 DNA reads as TGTGCCAGCAGGGTACTCCGGGACAGGGGACCAACTAATGAAAAACTGTTTTTT. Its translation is CASRVLRDRGPTNEKLFF.

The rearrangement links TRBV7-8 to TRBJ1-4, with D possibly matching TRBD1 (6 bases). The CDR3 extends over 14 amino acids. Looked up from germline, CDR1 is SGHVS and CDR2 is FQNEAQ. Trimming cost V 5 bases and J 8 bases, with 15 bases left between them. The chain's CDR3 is CASSTPGQWEKLFF. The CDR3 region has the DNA TGTGCCAGCAGCACCCCTGGACAGTGGGAAAAACTGTTTTTT.

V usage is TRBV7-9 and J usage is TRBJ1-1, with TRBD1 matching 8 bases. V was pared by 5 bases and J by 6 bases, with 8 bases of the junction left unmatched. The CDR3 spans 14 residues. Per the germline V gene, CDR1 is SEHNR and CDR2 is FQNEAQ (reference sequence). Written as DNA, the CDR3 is TGTGCCAGCAGCCTACCGGGACAGGCCCCTGAAGCTTTCTTT. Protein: CASSLPGQAPEAFF.

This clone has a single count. The CDR3 nucleotides are TGTGCCAGCAGTTTCGTGACATTTCCGGCATATAGCAATCAGCCCCAGCATTTT. This codes for CASSFVTFPAYSNQPQHF. The chain uses TRBV28 and TRBJ1-5, with D unresolved. Germline loops: CDR1 MDHEN, CDR2 SYDVKM. This CDR3 comprises 18 residues. The germline V and J ends were trimmed by 3 bases and 0 bases, with 18 bases remaining between them.

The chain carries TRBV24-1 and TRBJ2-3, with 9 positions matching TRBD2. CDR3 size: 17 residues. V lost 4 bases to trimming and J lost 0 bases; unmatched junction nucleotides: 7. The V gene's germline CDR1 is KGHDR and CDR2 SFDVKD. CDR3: CATSDYPLAGSTDTQYF. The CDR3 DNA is TGTGCCACCAGTGACTACCCCCTAGCGGGGAGCACAGATACGCAGTATTTT.

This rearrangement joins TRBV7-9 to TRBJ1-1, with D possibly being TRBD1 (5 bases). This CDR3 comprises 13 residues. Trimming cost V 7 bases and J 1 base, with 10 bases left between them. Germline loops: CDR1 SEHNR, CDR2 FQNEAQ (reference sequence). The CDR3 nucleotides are TGTGCCAGCAACCGCAGGGAGAACACTGAAGCTTTCTTT. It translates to CASNRRENTEAFF.

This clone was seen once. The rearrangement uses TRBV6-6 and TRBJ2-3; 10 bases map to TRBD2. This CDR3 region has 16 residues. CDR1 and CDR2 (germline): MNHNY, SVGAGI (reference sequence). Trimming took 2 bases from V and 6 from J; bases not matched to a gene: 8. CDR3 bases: TGTGCCAGCAGTTACCCCGCAGCGGGGGGGGGCGATACGCAGTATTTT. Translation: CASSYPAAGGGDTQYF.

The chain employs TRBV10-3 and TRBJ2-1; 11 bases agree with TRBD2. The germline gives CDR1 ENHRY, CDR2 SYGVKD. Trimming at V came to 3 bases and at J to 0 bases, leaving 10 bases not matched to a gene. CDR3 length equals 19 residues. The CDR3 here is CAISEPGLAVSSSYNEQFF. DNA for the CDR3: TGTGCCATCAGTGAACCGGGACTAGCGGTTTCCAGCTCCTACAATGAGCAGTTCTTC.

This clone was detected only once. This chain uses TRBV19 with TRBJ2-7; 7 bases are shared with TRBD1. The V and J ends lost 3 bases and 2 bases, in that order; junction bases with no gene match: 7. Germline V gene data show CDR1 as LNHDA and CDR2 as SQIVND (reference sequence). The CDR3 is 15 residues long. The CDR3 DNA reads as TGTGCCAGTAGTATCGACCACAGGGGAACCTACGAGCAGTACTTC. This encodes CASSIDHRGTYEQYF. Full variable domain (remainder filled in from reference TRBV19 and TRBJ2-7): DGGITQSPKYLFRKEGQNVTLSCEQNLNHDAMYWYRQDPGQGLRLIYYSQIVNDFQKGDIAEGYSVSREKKESFPLTVTSAQKNPTAFYLCASSIDHRGTYEQYFGPGTRLTVT.

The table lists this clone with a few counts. CDR3 loop: CATRVDRGEQYF. The CDR3 region has the DNA TGTGCCACCAGAGTGGACAGGGGAGAGCAGTACTTC. This rearrangement joins TRBV10-3 to TRBJ2-7; 9 bases line up with TRBD1. The CDR3 loop spans 12 amino acids. Per the germline V gene, CDR1 is ENHRY and CDR2 is SYGVKD. The V segment lost 10 bases and the J segment 7 bases; nucleotides outside the gene matches: 8.

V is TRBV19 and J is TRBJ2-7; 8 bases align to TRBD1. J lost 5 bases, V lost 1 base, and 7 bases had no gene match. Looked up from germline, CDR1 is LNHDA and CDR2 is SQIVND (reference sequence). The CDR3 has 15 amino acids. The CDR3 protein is CASSIVKQGDHEQYF. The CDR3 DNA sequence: TGTGCCAGTAGTATAGTGAAACAGGGGGACCACGAGCAGTACTTC.

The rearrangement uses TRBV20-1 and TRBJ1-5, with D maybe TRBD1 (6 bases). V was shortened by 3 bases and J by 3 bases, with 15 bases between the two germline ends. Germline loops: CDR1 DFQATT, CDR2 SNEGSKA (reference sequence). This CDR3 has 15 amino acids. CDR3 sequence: CSASNQGNLNQPQHF. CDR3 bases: TGCAGTGCTAGTAATCAGGGGAACCTCAATCAGCCCCAGCATTTT.

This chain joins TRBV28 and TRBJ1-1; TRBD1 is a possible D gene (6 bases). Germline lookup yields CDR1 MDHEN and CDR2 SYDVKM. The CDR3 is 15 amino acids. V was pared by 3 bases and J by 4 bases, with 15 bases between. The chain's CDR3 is CASSLPLTGSTEAFF. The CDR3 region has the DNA TGTGCCAGCAGTTTGCCCCTAACAGGGAGCACTGAAGCTTTCTTT.

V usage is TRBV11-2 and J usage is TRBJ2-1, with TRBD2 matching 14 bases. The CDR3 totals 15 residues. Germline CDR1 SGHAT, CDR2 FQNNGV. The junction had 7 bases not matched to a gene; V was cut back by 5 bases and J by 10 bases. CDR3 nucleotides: TGTGCCAGCAGCCCCAAGGGACTAGCGGGAGAAGAGCAGTTCTTC. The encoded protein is CASSPKGLAGEEQFF.